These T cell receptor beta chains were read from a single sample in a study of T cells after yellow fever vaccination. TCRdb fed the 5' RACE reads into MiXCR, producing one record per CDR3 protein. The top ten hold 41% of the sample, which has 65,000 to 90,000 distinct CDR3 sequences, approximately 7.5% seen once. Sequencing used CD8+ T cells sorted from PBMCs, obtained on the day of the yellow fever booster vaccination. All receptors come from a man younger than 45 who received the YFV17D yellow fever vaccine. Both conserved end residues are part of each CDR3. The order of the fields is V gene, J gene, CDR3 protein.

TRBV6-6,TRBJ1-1,CATVDGTITEAFF
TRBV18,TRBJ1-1,CASSKDRVHTEAFF
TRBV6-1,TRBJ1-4,CASSQTGATNEKLFF
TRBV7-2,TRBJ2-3,CASSYILREGTDTQYF
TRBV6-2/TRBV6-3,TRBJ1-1,CASSDDSLTEAFF
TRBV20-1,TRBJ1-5,CSASWGRDSYQPQHF
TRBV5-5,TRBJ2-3,CASSYGQSTDTQYF
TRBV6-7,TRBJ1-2,CASSPDRTGSYGYTF
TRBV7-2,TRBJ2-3,CASSPQGFLTDTQYF
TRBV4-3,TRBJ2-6,CASSHWTGVSSGANVLTF
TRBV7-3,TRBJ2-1,CASSLGSGLGYNEQFF
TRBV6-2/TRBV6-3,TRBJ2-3,CASSPGTGDTQYF
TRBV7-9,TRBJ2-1,CASSPPTRDTEQFF
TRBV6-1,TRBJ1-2,CASSGGTSSGYTF
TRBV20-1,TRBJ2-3,CSARGVYRGRTDTQYF
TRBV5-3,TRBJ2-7,CAMGPGGIGPYEQYF